A selection of T cell receptor beta chains follows, all from one sample in a study of identical twins. MiXCR, run by TCRdb on the 5' RACE reads, gives a single entry per CDR3 protein. The sample has approximately 240,000 distinct CDR3 sequences, roughly an eighth seen once; the top ten hold around 9.5%. Sequencing was done on a sample of memory (CD45RO+) T cells sorted from blood. The receptors here all came from a woman younger than 35 in good health. Each CDR3 is given with its conserved first and last residue. The D gene is left open where the match is weak. Only some rows state a clone size, as once, few, many or a class for expanded clones.

j_call v_call d_call clone_size cdr3_aa cdr3_nt
TRBJ2-3 TRBV5-6 NA few CASSSPGPASDF TGTGCCAGCAGCTCCCCGGGACCAGCCTCCGATTTT
TRBJ2-1 TRBV12-3/TRBV12-4 NA many CASGRSGGPYNEQFF TGTGCCAGCGGCCGATCTGGGGGTCCTTACAATGAGCAGTTCTTC
TRBJ2-7 TRBV20-1 TRBD1 few CSAKEGAMAGEQYF TGCAGTGCTAAAGAGGGGGCGATGGCCGGCGAGCAGTACTTC
TRBJ2-5 TRBV20-1 NA NA CSAPGLTGPRETQYF TGCAGTGCTCCCGGGCTAACAGGTCCCCGAGAGACCCAGTACTTC
TRBJ1-2 TRBV12-3/TRBV12-4 NA NA CASSFPQAGYTF TGTGCCAGCAGTTTTCCACAAGCGGGCTACACCTTC
TRBJ1-1 TRBV12-3/TRBV12-4 TRBD1 NA CASRRRQGRNTEAFF TGTGCCAGCAGGCGGCGACAGGGACGGAACACTGAAGCTTTCTTT
TRBJ2-1 TRBV5-1 TRBD2 NA CASSAGGGGPYNEQFF TGCGCCAGCAGCGCGGGGGGGGGAGGCCCCTACAATGAGCAGTTCTTC
TRBJ2-3 TRBV12-3/TRBV12-4 NA few CASSPPRTTTDTQYF TGTGCCAGCAGTCCCCCCCGGACCACCACAGATACGCAGTATTTT
TRBJ2-1 TRBV15 NA many CATSRDSGTAASQFF TGTGCCACCAGCAGAGATAGTGGGACCGCCGCGTCGCAGTTCTTC
TRBJ2-5 TRBV20-1 NA NA CSAPLRPSSEETQYF TGCAGTGCTCCTCTGAGGCCCAGTTCGGAAGAGACCCAGTACTTC
TRBJ2-3 TRBV24-1 NA few CATSASYGDTQYF TGTGCCACCAGTGCTAGTTATGGGGATACGCAGTATTTT
TRBJ2-7 TRBV7-8 NA few CASSLIVGVRAYEQYF TGTGCCAGCAGCTTAATTGTTGGCGTGAGGGCCTACGAGCAGTACTTC
TRBJ1-6 TRBV5-1 NA NA CASSSRGDSPLHF TGCGCCAGCAGCTCCAGGGGAGACTCACCCCTCCACTTT
TRBJ2-3 TRBV4-2 TRBD2 few CASSQERGGGTDTQYF TGTGCCAGCAGCCAAGAACGGGGGGGCGGGACAGATACGCAGTATTTT
TRBJ2-7 TRBV7-9 NA NA CASLPLEQGYEQYF TGTGCCAGCTTGCCCCTGGAACAGGGATACGAGCAGTACTTC
TRBJ1-5 TRBV6-6 NA many CASSYVTESQHF TGTGCCAGCAGTTACGTGACAGAGTCCCAGCATTTT
TRBJ2-3 TRBV12-3/TRBV12-4 NA few CASSMSPAPDTQYF TGTGCCAGCAGCATGTCCCCGGCTCCAGATACGCAGTATTTT
TRBJ2-4 TRBV2 NA many CASSESPPLENIQYF TGTGCCAGCAGTGAGAGCCCCCCCCTAGAGAACATTCAGTACTTC
TRBJ1-4 TRBV12-3/TRBV12-4 NA NA CASSRGRELGLFF TGTGCCAGCAGCCGGGGTAGAGAGTTGGGACTGTTTTTT
TRBJ2-7 TRBV20-1 TRBD2 few CSAGRWIAGGPSYEQYF TGCAGTGCTGGCCGATGGATAGCGGGAGGGCCTTCCTACGAGCAGTACTTC
TRBJ2-2 TRBV11-2 TRBD1 NA CASSRQGVALFF TGTGCCAGCAGCCGACAGGGGGTCGCGCTGTTTTTT
TRBJ2-7 TRBV6-5 NA NA CASSYRGKGEQYF TGTGCCAGCAGTTACCGGGGCAAAGGGGAGCAGTACTTC
TRBJ2-5 TRBV9 NA NA CASSVGGAETQYF TGTGCCAGCAGCGTAGGTGGGGCAGAGACCCAGTACTTC
TRBJ2-2 TRBV6-4 TRBD1 NA CASSPGGETGELFF TGTGCCAGCAGTCCAGGGGGCGAAACCGGGGAGCTGTTTTTT
TRBJ2-3 TRBV2 NA few CASTGGRGITDTQYF TGTGCCAGCACAGGGGGTCGGGGGATCACAGATACGCAGTATTTT
TRBJ2-1 TRBV5-1 TRBD1 few CASSNRGSDEQFF TGCGCCAGCAGCAACAGGGGTAGCGATGAGCAGTTCTTC
TRBJ2-2 TRBV5-1 NA few CASSFGERVTGELFF TGCGCCAGCAGCTTTGGGGAACGGGTCACCGGGGAGCTGTTTTTT
TRBJ2-6 TRBV5-1 NA NA CASSLASGSGANVLTF TGCGCCAGCAGCTTGGCCTCCGGCTCTGGGGCCAACGTCCTGACTTTC
TRBJ1-4 TRBV12-5 NA NA CASGYREEKLFF TGTGCTAGTGGTTACCGGGAGGAAAAACTGTTTTTT
TRBJ2-7 TRBV27 NA few CASSPRGILYEQYF TGTGCCAGCAGCCCCAGGGGAATCCTCTACGAGCAGTACTTC